Listed below are T cell receptor beta chains from one sample, sequenced in a study of CD8 T cells in ankylosing spondylitis. TCRdb passed the 5' RACE reads through MiXCR, listing each CDR3 protein once. The sample lists about 35,000 distinct CDR3 sequences, less than 4% occurring once. Sequenced: blood, either unsorted or a sorted T cell fraction (not recorded which). The receptors come from a male donor with ankylosing spondylitis or in good health (not recorded which). Both conserved end residues are part of each CDR3. A D gene is named only where the DNA matches it firmly. Rows may omit the clone size; those that give it use once, few, many or a size class.

size	D	V	J	CDR3	DNA
many	TRBD1	TRBV9	TRBJ2-3	CASSSRTGSDTQYF	TGTGCCAGCAGCTCCAGGACAGGCTCAGATACGCAGTATTTT
many	-	TRBV9	TRBJ1-2	CASSSRDTHYGYTF	TGTGCCAGCAGCAGCCGGGACACCCACTATGGCTACACCTTC
many	TRBD2	TRBV9	TRBJ2-3	CASSATTSGSVDTQYF	TGTGCCAGCAGCGCCACGACTAGCGGGAGTGTAGATACGCAGTATTTT
many	TRBD1	TRBV9	TRBJ2-3	CASSVGRGLSTDTQYF	TGTGCCAGCAGCGTAGGCAGGGGGCTTTCCACAGATACGCAGTATTTT
many	-	TRBV9	TRBJ2-4	CASSVGATTQNIQYF	TGTGCCAGCAGCGTCGGGGCCACTACCCAAAACATTCAGTACTTC
many	-	TRBV9	TRBJ1-2	CASSVGTAGYTF	TGTGCCAGCAGCGTGGGGACCGCTGGCTACACCTTC
many	TRBD2	TRBV9	TRBJ2-1	CASSVGWTSSLGEQFF	TGTGCCAGCAGCGTAGGCTGGACTAGCAGCTTGGGTGAGCAGTTCTTC
few	-	TRBV9	TRBJ2-1	CASSETTSGDYNEQFF	TGTGCCAGCAGCGAGACGACATCCGGAGACTACAATGAGCAGTTCTTC
many	TRBD1	TRBV9	TRBJ1-4	CASSVAPTGVEKLFF	TGTGCCAGCAGCGTAGCCCCCACAGGGGTTGAAAAACTGTTTTTT
-	-	TRBV9	TRBJ2-1	CASSVGQANNEQFF	TGTGCCAGCAGCGTAGGTCAGGCCAACAATGAGCAGTTCTTC
many	TRBD2	TRBV7-7	TRBJ2-3	CASSLELAGIADTQYF	TGTGCCAGCAGCTTAGAACTAGCGGGAATCGCAGATACGCAGTATTTT
many	TRBD2	TRBV9	TRBJ2-3	CASSVAPSGSRTDTQYF	TGTGCCAGCAGCGTAGCTCCTAGCGGGAGCCGGACAGATACGCAGTATTTT
-	-	TRBV9	TRBJ1-4	CASSVGSQGEGLFF	TGTGCCAGCAGCGTAGGATCCCAAGGGGAGGGACTGTTTTTT
many	-	TRBV9	TRBJ1-1	CASSGRVNTEAFF	TGTGCCAGCAGCGGACGGGTGAACACTGAAGCTTTCTTT